Below are 29 T cell receptor beta chains sequenced from a single sample in a study of cytomegalovirus exposure and HLA in healthy donors (dated by TCRdb to about 2017). Library preparation used the immunoSEQ multiplex PCR assay. The multiplex PCR relied on a mix of 60 forward primers for TCR Vbeta segments and 13 reverse primers for TCR Jbeta segments. Held by TCRdb, this immuneACCESS table contains in-frame sequences only and omits some clones. Under half of the omission traces to an unresolved V gene where checked; the cause of the rest is unknown. In all, the sample holds 95,000 to 110,000 clones, and 76% of those were seen once. Approximately 5% of the sample rests with the top ten. Material: PBMCs. These TCRs come from a woman in her late teens or twenties in good health and CMV-seropositive.

The chain combines TRBV9 with TRBJ1-1, with 9 bases aligning to TRBD1. This CDR3 contains 14 residues. Germline V gene lookup returns CDR1 SGDLS and CDR2 YYNGEE. Trimming cost V 5 bases and J 4 bases; bases outside gene matches: 6. The CDR3, as DNA: TGTGCCAGCAGGAGGACAGGGGAAGGCACTGAAGCTTTCTTT. Protein product: CASRRTGEGTEAFF.

The chain uses TRBV2 and TRBJ2-7; D may be TRBD2 (6 bases). V was clipped by 4 bases and J by 6 bases, with 13 bases between them. The CDR3 sequence is 13 residues long. In germline, CDR1 is SNHLY, CDR2 FYNNEI. The DNA for the CDR3 is TGTGCCAGCAGTGGGGACGGTAGCGGCGAGCAGTACTTC. Its protein product is CASSGDGSGEQYF.

The genes are TRBV9 and TRBJ1-6; no clear D gene. Trimming left V 2 bases short and J 7 bases short, with 10 bases between. The CDR3 has 14 amino acids. CDR1 is SGDLS and CDR2 is YYNGEE in the germline V gene. CDR3 sequence reads: CASSVATVNSPLHF. As DNA, the CDR3 is TGTGCCAGCAGCGTCGCCACAGTAAATTCACCCCTCCACTTT.

The table lists this clone with a few counts. This chain links TRBV30 with TRBJ2-7; 11 nucleotides align to TRBD2. The CDR3 contains 13 residues. CDR1 and CDR2 from the germline V gene are GTSNPN and SVGIG (reference sequence). Germline trimming cut 2 bases from V and 7 bases from J; bases unmatched to any gene: 4. The DNA of the CDR3 is TGTGCCTGGAGTCTAGCGGGAGGAATGGAGCAGTACTTC. Translated, it gives CAWSLAGGMEQYF. Supplemented by reference TRBV30 and TRBJ2-7, the full variable domain reads SQTIHQWPATLVQPVGSPLSLECTVEGTSNPNLYWYRQAAGRGLQLLFYSVGIGQISSEVPQNLSASRPQDRQFILSSKKLLLSDSGFYLCAWSLAGGMEQYFGPGTRLTVT.

This rearrangement joins TRBV7-2 to TRBJ1-2; D not resolved. V lost 1 base, J lost 0 bases, and 9 bases lay in between. This CDR3 comprises 15 residues. Germline loops: CDR1 SGHTA, CDR2 FQGNSA. As DNA, the CDR3 is TGTGCCAGCAGCTTAGATCCCGGTGCTAACTATGGCTACACCTTC. Encoded protein: CASSLDPGANYGYTF.

This clone appeared once. This chain links TRBV9 with TRBJ2-1; D ambiguous. Deletions cut 0 bases from V and 8 bases from J, with 15 bases between. Germline V CDR1 and CDR2: SGDLS, YYNGEE. CDR3 size: 15 residues. The CDR3 protein is CASSVGVLVQDEQFF. For the CDR3, the DNA is TGTGCCAGCAGCGTAGGAGTCCTCGTTCAGGATGAGCAGTTCTTC.

The V gene is TRBV7-9, the J gene TRBJ1-1; D gene ambiguous. CDR3 size: 13 residues. CDR1 is SEHNR, CDR2 FQNEAQ, per germline (reference sequence). Trimming cost V 3 bases and J 6 bases, with 11 bases left between them. The CDR3 spells CASSFPSGSEAFF. In nucleotides, the CDR3 is TGTGCCAGCAGCTTTCCGAGCGGTTCTGAAGCTTTCTTT.

This clone appeared a single time. V is TRBV10-3 and J is TRBJ2-3; TRBD2 agrees at 9 bases. Germline CDR1 reads ENHRY; CDR2 reads SYGVKD. The CDR3 length is 18 residues. V lost 5 bases, J lost 5 bases, and 17 bases stayed unmatched. The CDR3 DNA sequence: TGTGCCATCAGTCGTGAGGCTAGCGGGAATATAGGTGGAGATACGCAGTATTTT. It codes for CAISREASGNIGGDTQYF.

The genes are TRBV27 and TRBJ1-1, with 9 bases lining up with TRBD1. CDR1 is MNHEY, CDR2 SMNVEV, per germline (reference sequence). V lost 4 bases, J lost 3 bases, and 6 bases stayed unmatched. The CDR3 runs 15 residues. As DNA, the CDR3 is TGTGCCAGCAGTTCCTCCTGGACAGGGGACACTGAAGCTTTCTTT. As protein: CASSSSWTGDTEAFF.

This clone was seen only a few times. The genes are TRBV18 and TRBJ1-2; D is perhaps TRBD1 (5 bases). The germline CDR1 and CDR2 sequences are KGHSH and LQKENI. V lost 3 bases and J 8 bases, leaving 13 bases between the germline ends. The CDR3 has 13 amino acids. CDR3 DNA sequence: TGTGCCAGCTCACCCTCTGCGGGGGACGGCTACACCTTC. Residues: CASSPSAGDGYTF.

The chain carries TRBV14 and TRBJ2-1, with 11 bases identical to TRBD2. Germline CDR1 reads SGHDN; CDR2 reads FVKESK. Trimming took 4 bases from V and 9 from J; bases not matched to a gene: 5. The CDR3 is made up of 14 amino acids. The CDR3 loop reads CASSPLAGVAEQFF. The CDR3, as DNA: TGTGCCAGCAGCCCACTAGCGGGAGTGGCTGAGCAGTTCTTC.

J is TRBJ2-1 and V is TRBV27, with 12 bases matching TRBD2. The CDR3 has 15 amino acids. Germline V lookup: CDR1 MNHEY, CDR2 SMNVEV (reference sequence). V lost 5 bases and J lost 9; bases outside the gene matches: 8. CDR3 region: CASSNGLAGMGEQFF. CDR3 nucleotide sequence: TGTGCCAGCAGTAATGGACTAGCGGGAATGGGTGAGCAGTTCTTC.

The genes are TRBV6-5 and TRBJ2-1; D gene uncertain. In germline, CDR1 is MNHEY, CDR2 SVGAGI. This CDR3 has 12 residues. The V end was cut by 2 bases, the J end by 8 bases, with 7 bases between. The DNA of the CDR3 is TGTGCCAGCAGTTACCTAAACGATGAGCAGTTCTTC. Its translation: CASSYLNDEQFF.

The chain employs TRBV19 and TRBJ1-4, with a weak D call TRBD1 (5 bases). With 7 bases removed from V and 4 bases from J, the gap between germline ends came to 13 bases. The length of the CDR3 is 14 residues. Germline values: CDR1 LNHDA, CDR2 SQIVND (reference sequence). CDR3 sequence: CASTPGGYNEKLFF. CDR3 DNA: TGTGCCAGTACTCCGGGGGGGTATAATGAAAAACTGTTTTTT. Supplemented by reference TRBV19 and TRBJ1-4, the full variable domain reads DGGITQSPKYLFRKEGQNVTLSCEQNLNHDAMYWYRQDPGQGLRLIYYSQIVNDFQKGDIAEGYSVSREKKESFPLTVTSAQKNPTAFYLCASTPGGYNEKLFFGSGTQLSVL.

The CDR3 protein is CASSSGTRYEQYF. CDR3 nucleotide sequence: TGTGCCAGCAGTAGCGGGACTCGGTACGAGCAGTACTTC. The chain combines TRBV28 with TRBJ2-7; 7 bases line up with TRBD2. CDR1 and CDR2 from the germline V gene are MDHEN and SYDVKM. V was clipped by 5 bases and J by 4 bases; unmatched bases: 5. This CDR3 is built from 13 residues.

The V call is TRBV9, the J call TRBJ2-1; TRBD2 matches at 12 bases. The CDR3 extends over 19 amino acids. Germline V CDR1 and CDR2: SGDLS, YYNGEE. The trim removed 0 bases at V and 7 bases at J, leaving 14 bases unmatched. The CDR3 DNA is TGTGCCAGCAGCGTAGCTCAGACTAGCGGGAGATACCCTGGGAATGAGCAGTTCTTC. Translation gives CASSVAQTSGRYPGNEQFF.

V is TRBV9 and J is TRBJ2-7, with 10 bases aligning to TRBD1. Germline CDR1 is SGDLS and CDR2 is YYNGEE. CDR3 length: 15 residues. V was clipped by 4 bases and J by 3 bases; unmatched bases: 7. In DNA, the CDR3 is TGTGCCAGCAGCCCCCTGGGACAGGGGAACTACGAGCAGTACTTC. Protein sequence: CASSPLGQGNYEQYF. Based on the CDR3 plus reference TRBV9 and TRBJ2-7, the full variable domain is DSGVTQTPKHLITATGQRVTLRCSPRSGDLSVYWYQQSLDQGLQFLIQYYNGEERAKGNILERFSAQQFPDLHSELNLSSLELGDSALYFCASSPLGQGNYEQYFGPGTRLTVT.

The CDR3 region is CASSLGGGGDNYGYTF. The CDR3 DNA reads as TGTGCCAGCAGCTTAGGTGGAGGGGGGGATAACTATGGCTACACCTTC. V is TRBV7-9 and J is TRBJ1-2, with D possibly TRBD1 on 6 matching bases. CDR1 is SEHNR, CDR2 FQNEAQ, per germline (reference sequence). The CDR3 is 16 residues long. Trimming stripped 1 base from V and 1 base from J, with 13 bases between.

The V call is TRBV20-1, the J call TRBJ2-3, with D unresolved. Trimming pared 5 bases from V and 4 bases from J, leaving 7 bases between. Germline CDR1 reads DFQATT; CDR2 reads SNEGSKA (reference sequence). The CDR3 contains 11 residues. The CDR3 loop is CSAVWPDTQYF. The CDR3 coding sequence is TGCAGTGCTGTCTGGCCAGATACGCAGTATTTT.

The rearrangement links TRBV5-1 to TRBJ1-1; D is possibly TRBD1 (6 bases). Germline-derived CDR1 and CDR2 are SGHRS and YFSETQ. V was pared by 0 bases and J by 6 bases, with 15 bases between. This CDR3 spans 15 amino acids. The CDR3 reads CASSLVQGFGAEAFF. For the CDR3, the DNA is TGCGCCAGCAGCTTGGTACAGGGCTTCGGGGCTGAAGCTTTCTTT. The full variable domain, completed using reference TRBV5-1 and TRBJ1-1, is KAGVTQTPRYLIKTRGQQVTLSCSPISGHRSVSWYQQTPGQGLQFLFEYFSETQRNKGNFPGRFSGRQFSNSRSEMNVSTLELGDSALYLCASSLVQGFGAEAFFGQGTRLTVV.

The chain links TRBV29-1 to TRBJ1-2; D might be TRBD1 (6 bases). The CDR3 totals 13 residues. In germline, CDR1 is SQVTM, CDR2 ANQGSEA. V lost 7 bases and J lost 4, with 16 bases in between. This CDR3 reads CSGETGSSYGYTF. The CDR3 DNA reads as TGCAGCGGAGAAACAGGGAGCAGCTATGGCTACACCTTC.

The V and J genes are TRBV27 and TRBJ2-3; perhaps TRBD2 as D (6 bases). Germline CDR1 MNHEY, CDR2 SMNVEV (reference sequence). This CDR3 is built from 16 residues. Trimming left V 6 bases short and J 2 bases short, with 18 bases between. Here the CDR3 DNA reads TGTGCCAGCAGGAGTTCCGGAGGGTGGGCCACAGATACGCAGTATTTT. Protein product: CASRSSGGWATDTQYF.

V and J are TRBV11-2 and TRBJ2-7; TRBD2 matches at 10 bases. V trimming: 1 base; J trimming: 1 base; junction bases outside the gene matches: 4. CDR1 SGHAT and CDR2 FQNNGV come from the germline V gene. The CDR3 is 16 residues long. The DNA for the CDR3 is TGTGCCAGCAGCTTAGGCCTAGCGGGAGTGTCCTACGAGCAGTACTTC. As protein: CASSLGLAGVSYEQYF.

This clone was detected a few times. Within the sample, other DNA sequences also encode this same CDR3. The chain carries TRBV9 and TRBJ2-5, with D possibly being TRBD2 (6 bases). CDR1 and CDR2 from the germline V gene are SGDLS and YYNGEE. The V end lost 2 bases, the J end lost 5 bases, and 13 bases lay between the germline ends. The CDR3 is made up of 14 amino acids. CDR3 in amino acids: CASSVFGGKETQYF. DNA of the CDR3: TGTGCCAGCAGCGTTTTCGGGGGAAAGGAGACCCAGTACTTC.

The V gene is TRBV28, the J gene TRBJ1-2; 7 nucleotides match TRBD1. CDR3 length equals 14 residues. Trimming at V came to 6 bases and at J to 7 bases, leaving 11 bases not matched to a gene. The germline V gene encodes CDR1 MDHEN and CDR2 SYDVKM. The CDR3 DNA reads TGTGCCAGCAGCCTTAACAGGGGCGATAGTGGCTACACCTTC. Translated, it gives CASSLNRGDSGYTF.

The V gene is TRBV9, the J gene TRBJ1-4; a weak D match, TRBD1 (6 bases). Trimming pared 4 bases from V and 4 bases from J, leaving 8 bases between. The CDR3 spans 13 residues. Per the germline V gene, CDR1 is SGDLS and CDR2 is YYNGEE. The CDR3 DNA sequence: TGTGCCAGCAGCAGGGACATTAATGAAAAACTGTTTTTT. This encodes CASSRDINEKLFF.

This chain links TRBV6-5 with TRBJ1-1, with a weak D call TRBD1 (5 bases). With 4 bases removed from V and 0 bases from J, the gap between germline ends came to 15 bases. CDR3 length: 16 amino acids. The germline V gene encodes CDR1 MNHEY and CDR2 SVGAGI. CDR3 in amino acids: CASSSRAGTMNTEAFF. The CDR3 DNA reads as TGTGCCAGCAGTTCAAGGGCAGGGACTATGAACACTGAAGCTTTCTTT.

In this sample, this clone turned up a few times. The chain carries TRBV25-1 and TRBJ2-1, with TRBD2 identical over 10 bases. The CDR3 totals 15 residues. Germline values: CDR1 MGHDK, CDR2 SYGVNS. V shed 3 bases, J shed 13 bases, and the junction held 12 bases outside the gene matches. The CDR3 nucleotides read TGTGCCAGCAGTGACCAGACGGCTAGCGGGAGCCTTCAGTTCTTC. It encodes CASSDQTASGSLQFF.

This clone was recorded once. The chain employs TRBV27 and TRBJ1-1; TRBD1 matches at 7 bases. The V gene's germline CDR1 is MNHEY and CDR2 SMNVEV (reference sequence). The CDR3 is 14 amino acids. Trimming took 5 bases from V and 4 from J; bases not matched to a gene: 7. For the CDR3, the DNA is TGTGCCAGCAGTATCTTTTCAGGGGGCACTGAAGCTTTCTTT. Its translation is CASSIFSGGTEAFF.